This TCR beta chain came from a study of T-cell reconstitution after alpha-beta-depleted transplantation in children (dated by TCRdb to about 2016). Regarding the research as a whole: Using TCR repertoire profiling, the study followed T-cell immune reconstitution in a quantitative way in children after TCRalphabeta/CD19-depleted allogeneic hematopoietic cell transplantation. The investigation overall reported the following: In some patients, the high TCRbeta diversity seen at day 60 was put down to recipient T cells and intrathymic progenitors that had survived conditioning. The apparently early alphabetaT-cell count recovery about two months after transplant was reportedly dependent on only several hundred rapidly expanded clones derived from non-depleted graft cells. Over subsequent months, a decline in hyperexpanded clone frequencies was noted, and after one year, T-cell counts and TCRbeta diversity were mostly ascribed to newly produced T cells.

Library method: PCR. The instrument was an Illumina HiSeq 2500. TCR libraries were prepared with molecular barcoding, using unique molecular identifiers to normalize TCRbeta repertoire quantification. TCRdb reanalyzed the raw reads on its own, using fastp at Q25 for trimming and MiXCR for clone calling, and kept in-frame beta chains. For every CDR3 protein sequence, its rows merge into one entry that carries the most common genes and DNA. In this sample the table shows approximately 210,000 distinct CDR3 sequences, around a sixth of which occur a single time. Around 45% of the sample comes from the top ten. In light of the paper, this sample's treatment or condition label describes: allogeneic hematopoietic cell transplantation with graft depleted of TCRalphabeta T cells and CD19 B cells. Transplant recipients were children who received TCRalphabeta/CD19-depleted allogeneic hematopoietic cell grafts.

V is cut by 1 base and J by 4 bases, and the space between the germline ends is 10 bases. The CDR3, cysteine through phenylalanine, is 14 amino acids long. The retained sequence is limited to the CDR3, 42 bases, with the frame set at the first base. Reading the germline V gene (reference sequence) gives CDR1 SEHNR and CDR2 FQNEAQ. This clonotype was seen just once. Its antigen remains unidentified. No per-base quality is available; no much larger clone lies one base away. One read offers little support. Material: PBMCs, mostly from graft donor cells, obtained 360 days after TCRalphabeta/CD19-depleted stem cell transplant. Here the chain combines TRBV7-9 and TRBJ1-2, with no D gene named confidently. The receptor was isolated from a male patient aged 2 to 10 who had a stem cell transplant for acute lymphoblastic leukemia, so the T cells may come from the graft donor. The CDR3 reads CASSLEGRSYGYTF. The base sequence is TGTGCCAGCAGCTTAGAGGGCAGGTCCTATGGCTACACCTTC.